The entry below gives a single T cell receptor beta chain sequence along with its context. Its specificity is unknown. CDR3 length equals 15 residues. Trimming shortened V by 5 bases and J by 1 base, and 14 bases separated the two germline ends. Germline lookup yields CDR1 SEHNR and CDR2 FQNEAQ (reference sequence). The data stem from a study of blood T cells in healthy people across ages. Findings and limits, study-wide: Estimated diversity that came from one million T cells was considered an underestimate. Because sorting was not performed, PBMCs prevented conclusive naive versus antigen-experienced comparison. The study found TCR beta diversity correlated strongly with naive T cell percentage.

Together with a sample-barcoded 5' primer, a J-beta primer mix was included in a second PCR lasting 7 to 11 cycles. MiXCR, run by TCRdb on the 5' RACE reads, gives a single entry per CDR3 protein. The sample records about 840,000 distinct CDR3 sequences, roughly 29% being singletons. This sample was shared with a second study, whose subject was T cells of mothers and their children. As that study records: All extracted RNA went into cDNA synthesis, approximately 1.4 ug per 15 ul.

The chain couples TRBV7-9 to TRBJ2-5; D may correspond to TRBD1 or TRBD2 (5 bases each). The sample taken for sequencing was blood. The origin of this receptor is a woman aged 40 to 50 in good health. The CDR3: CASSPRDLVQETQYF. The CDR3 region has the DNA TGTGCCAGCAGCCCGAGGGACCTCGTCCAAGAGACCCAGTACTTC.